This record covers a single TCR beta chain. Its antigen remains unidentified. This record comes from a study of cytomegalovirus exposure and HLA in healthy donors. Across the whole study: Later analysis reported that the 110 or so validation repertoires shared the platform of the approximately 670 first-cohort repertoires.

General observations from the study: Published work reported that the classifier diagnosed cytomegalovirus status with high specificity and sensitivity.

This CDR3 is built from 15 residues. V lost 2 bases to trimming and J lost 5 bases; unmatched junction nucleotides: 3. The germline CDR1 and CDR2 sequences are MNHNS and SASEGT. Data came from immunoSEQ multiplex PCR; TCRdb stores just in-frame clones and leaves some out. The table lists around 300,000 clones, approximately 86% of them singletons. The chain is built from TRBV6-1 and TRBJ1-3, with 10 bases aligning to TRBD1. Sequenced material: PBMCs. This sequence originates from a woman aged 18-29 years in good health and CMV-seronegative. Written as DNA, the CDR3 is TGTGCCAGCAGTGAAAGACAGGGGGCAAGAAACACCATATATTTT. This sequence encodes CASSERQGARNTIYF.